The clone carrying this T cell receptor beta chain was counted once. The entry originates in a study of blood T cell repertoires in COVID-19. Study information: Sites in the United States, Italy and Spain provided acute and convalescent COVID-19 samples. Sources were T cells, B-cell-depleted T cells, or PBMCs; the material itself was cDNA or gDNA.

The CDR3 consists of 14 residues. The germline V and J ends were trimmed by 7 bases and 4 bases, with 11 bases remaining between them. Germline lookup yields CDR1 ENHRY and CDR2 SYGVKD. Original handling: Reference gene primer amplification gave estimated nucleated cell counts. Repertoires were generated with immunoSEQ multiplex PCR, while TCRdb's copy carries only in-frame clones and drops some. V, J and clone size are taken as reported in that table, and D and trimming were inferred from the DNA itself. This table has roughly 230,000 clones, about 88% appearing once. The material sequenced was peripheral blood. The V call is TRBV10-3, the J call TRBJ2-6; D remains unclear. The receptor was isolated from a woman in her 40s who had recovered from COVID-19. CDR3 bases: TGTGCCATCACTAGGATTCCCGGGGCCAACGTCCTGACTTTC. This translates into CAITRIPGANVLTF.